The sequence of this T cell receptor (beta chain) was determined in a study of shared clonotypes between healthy human individuals. Sequencing was performed with immunoSEQ multiplex PCR; in TCRdb, only in-frame clones are kept and a portion is missing. The profile covers more than 500,000 clones, with around 95% appearing a single time and approximately 0.067% taken by the ten largest. This sequence was found in a woman aged 25-40 years in good health. Sequenced input: naive CD4+ T cells sorted from blood. Subset in this sample: CD45RA+ positively selected.

The CDR3 reads CASSLVSEQETQYF. CDR3 sequence (DNA): TGCGCCAGCAGCTTGGTTTCAGAACAAGAGACCCAGTACTTC. The rearrangement links TRBV5-1 to TRBJ2-5; D is ambiguous. The CDR3 is made up of 14 amino acids. Per the germline V gene, CDR1 is SGHRS and CDR2 is YFSETQ. Trimming removed 0 bases from V and 2 bases from J, with 8 bases in between. The full variable domain, in which reference TRBV5-1 and TRBJ2-5 provide the parts outside the CDR3, is KAGVTQTPRYLIKTRGQQVTLSCSPISGHRSVSWYQQTPGQGLQFLFEYFSETQRNKGNFPGRFSGRQFSNSRSEMNVSTLELGDSALYLCASSLVSEQETQYFGPGTRLLVL.